The 8 T cell receptor beta chains below all came from one sample that was sequenced in a study of blood T cell repertoires in COVID-19. Sequenced by immunoSEQ multiplex PCR; TCRdb stores in-frame clones only, minus some. This table has about 100,000 clones, roughly 84% appearing once. The source material was peripheral blood. The source of these receptors is a human donor in a cohort sampled during active COVID-19.

The chain uses TRBV11-3 and TRBJ2-3; 7 bases match TRBD2. The germline CDR1 and CDR2 sequences are SGHNT and YENEEA. V lost 5 bases to trimming and J lost 1 base; unmatched junction nucleotides: 6. This CDR3 has 15 residues. The CDR3 here is CASSRRDYRTDTQYF. The CDR3 DNA follows: TGTGCCAGCAGCCGCCGGGACTACCGCACAGATACGCAGTATTTT.

This clone has only one observation. The chain uses TRBV4-3 and TRBJ1-2; unclear D gene. This CDR3 is 13 amino acids long. The V gene's germline CDR1 is LGHNA and CDR2 YSLEER. V was shortened by 1 base and J by 8 bases, with 11 bases between the two germline ends. CDR3 loop: CASSQGGSLGYTF. The CDR3 DNA sequence: TGCGCCAGCAGCCAAGGAGGCAGTTTAGGCTACACCTTC.

This clone was seen only once. J is TRBJ1-3 and V is TRBV7-6, with 7 bases lining up with TRBD1. Germline V lookup: CDR1 SGHVS, CDR2 FNYEAQ. The CDR3 is made up of 18 amino acids. V lost 3 bases and J lost 3; bases outside the gene matches: 14. For the CDR3, the DNA is TGTGCCAGCAGCTTTCTCGCATCTCGACAGGGATATGGAAACACCATATATTTT. It specifies CASSFLASRQGYGNTIYF. The full variable domain, with the rest looked up from reference TRBV7-6 and TRBJ1-3, is GAGVSQSPRYKVTKRGQDVALRCDPISGHVSLYWYRQALGQGPEFLTYFNYEAQQDKSGLPNDRFSAERPEGSISTLTIQRTEQRDSAMYRCASSFLASRQGYGNTIYFGEGSWLTVV.

The chain links TRBV2 to TRBJ1-2; 9 nucleotides agree with TRBD1. The CDR3 spans 14 residues. Looked up from germline, CDR1 is SNHLY and CDR2 is FYNNEI. V gave up 6 bases and J gave up 8 bases; unmatched junction bases: 10. The CDR3 is CASRDEQGAKGYTF. CDR3 nucleotides: TGTGCCAGCAGGGACGAACAGGGGGCAAAGGGCTACACCTTC.

V usage is TRBV7-2 and J usage is TRBJ2-1; 9 positions agree with TRBD2. The length of the CDR3 is 15 residues. From germline, CDR1 is SGHTA and CDR2 FQGNSA. Trimming at V came to 7 bases and at J to 7 bases, leaving 11 bases not matched to a gene. The chain's CDR3 is CASTPPGLAGNEQFF. In DNA form, the CDR3 reads TGTGCCAGCACCCCGCCGGGACTAGCTGGGAATGAGCAGTTCTTC. Drawing the rest from reference TRBV7-2 and TRBJ2-1, the complete variable domain is GAGVSQSPSNKVTEKGKDVELRCDPISGHTALYWYRQSLGQGLEFLIYFQGNSAPDKSGLPSDRFSAERTGGSVSTLTIQRTQQEDSAVYLCASTPPGLAGNEQFFGPGTRLTVL.

The gene calls are TRBV27 and TRBJ1-5; 9 nucleotides agree with TRBD1. This CDR3 region has 13 residues. Germline trimming cut 6 bases from V and 6 bases from J; bases unmatched to any gene: 3. Per the germline V gene, CDR1 is MNHEY and CDR2 is SMNVEV (reference sequence). The DNA of the CDR3 is TGTGCCAGCAGCCACAGGGGGCTTCAGCCCCAGCATTTT. Its protein product is CASSHRGLQPQHF.

The chain is built from TRBV19 and TRBJ1-4; D may be TRBD1 (5 bases). This CDR3 is 16 amino acids long. Germline-derived CDR1 and CDR2 are LNHDA and SQIVND (reference sequence). Trimming took off 1 base at V and 5 bases at J, with 14 bases between the two ends. CDR3 sequence (DNA): TGTGCCAGTAGTATAGGTACGAGACAGCCGAATGAAAAACTGTTTTTT. It translates to CASSIGTRQPNEKLFF.

This clone was counted a single time. This chain uses TRBV27 with TRBJ1-1; 9 bases match TRBD1. The CDR3 extends over 15 amino acids. With 5 bases clipped from V and 4 bases from J, the junction kept 8 bases outside the gene matches. The germline CDR1 and CDR2 sequences are MNHEY and SMNVEV (reference sequence). The CDR3 DNA reads as TGTGCCAGCAGTCCCACGGGGACAGGGATCACTGAAGCTTTCTTT. The encoded protein is CASSPTGTGITEAFF.